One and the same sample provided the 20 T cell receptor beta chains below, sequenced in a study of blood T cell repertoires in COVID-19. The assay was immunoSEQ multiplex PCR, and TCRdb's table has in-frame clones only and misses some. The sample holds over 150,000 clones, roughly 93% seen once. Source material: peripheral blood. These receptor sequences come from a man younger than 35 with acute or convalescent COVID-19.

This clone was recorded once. The CDR3 bases are TGCAGCGTTGGGGGAGGGCAGGGACAATCAGATACGCAGTATTTT. Translation gives CSVGGGQGQSDTQYF. The chain employs TRBV29-1 and TRBJ2-3; tentative D call: TRBD2 (7 bases). The germline V gene has CDR1 SQVTM and CDR2 ANQGSEA. Trimming took off 4 bases at V and 4 bases at J, with 18 bases between the two ends. This CDR3 is built from 15 residues.

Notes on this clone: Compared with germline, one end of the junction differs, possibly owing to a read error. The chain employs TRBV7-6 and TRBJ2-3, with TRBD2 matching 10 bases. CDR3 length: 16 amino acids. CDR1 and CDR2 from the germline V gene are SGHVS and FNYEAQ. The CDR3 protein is CASTLERGGTTDTQYF. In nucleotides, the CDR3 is TGTGCCAGCACCTTAGAGCGGGGGGGAACCACAGATACGCAGTATTTT. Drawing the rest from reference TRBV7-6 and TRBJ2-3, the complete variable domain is GAGVSQSPRYKVTKRGQDVALRCDPISGHVSLYWYRQALGQGPEFLTYFNYEAQQDKSGLPNDRFSAERPEGSISTLTIQRTEQRDSAMYRCASTLERGGTTDTQYFGPGTRLTVL.

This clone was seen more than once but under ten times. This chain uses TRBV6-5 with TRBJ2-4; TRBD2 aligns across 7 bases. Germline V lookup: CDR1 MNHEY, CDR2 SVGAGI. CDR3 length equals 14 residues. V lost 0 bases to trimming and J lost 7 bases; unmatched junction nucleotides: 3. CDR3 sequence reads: CASSYSSRENIQYF. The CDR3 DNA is TGTGCCAGCAGTTACTCCTCGCGGGAGAACATTCAGTACTTC.

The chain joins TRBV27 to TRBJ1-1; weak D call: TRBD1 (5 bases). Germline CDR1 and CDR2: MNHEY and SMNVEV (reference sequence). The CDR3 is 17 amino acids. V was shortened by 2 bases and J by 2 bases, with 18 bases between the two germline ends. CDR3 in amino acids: CASSLREGATRNTEAFF. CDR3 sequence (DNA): TGTGCCAGCAGTTTAAGGGAAGGGGCCACCCGTAACACTGAAGCTTTCTTT.

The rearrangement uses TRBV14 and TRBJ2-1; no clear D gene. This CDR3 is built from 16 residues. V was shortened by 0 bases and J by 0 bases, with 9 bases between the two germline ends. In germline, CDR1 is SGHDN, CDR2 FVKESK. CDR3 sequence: CASSQEDLSSYNEQFF. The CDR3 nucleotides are TGTGCCAGCAGCCAAGAAGATCTAAGCTCCTACAATGAGCAGTTCTTC.

The CDR3 region is CASSLDGANYGYTF. The CDR3, as DNA: TGCGCCAGCAGCTTGGACGGGGCTAACTATGGCTACACCTTC. The chain uses TRBV5-1 and TRBJ1-2; D unresolved. Germline V gene sequence: CDR1 SGHRS, CDR2 YFSETQ. The germline V and J ends were trimmed by 0 bases and 0 bases, with 6 bases remaining between them. This CDR3 is built from 14 residues.

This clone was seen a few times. The CDR3 sequence: CASSLAETEAFF. The CDR3, as DNA: TGTGCCAGCAGTTTAGCTGAGACAGAAGCTTTCTTT. The gene calls are TRBV28 and TRBJ1-1; no definite D call. In germline, CDR1 is MDHEN, CDR2 SYDVKM. The germline V and J ends were trimmed by 2 bases and 8 bases, with 9 bases remaining between them. The CDR3 loop spans 12 amino acids.

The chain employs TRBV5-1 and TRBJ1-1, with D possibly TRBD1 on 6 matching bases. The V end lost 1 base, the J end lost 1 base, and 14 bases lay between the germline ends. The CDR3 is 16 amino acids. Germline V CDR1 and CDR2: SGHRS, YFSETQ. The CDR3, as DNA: TGCGCCAGCAGCTTGTATGCAGGGGTGTCGAACACTGAAGCTTTCTTT. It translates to CASSLYAGVSNTEAFF.

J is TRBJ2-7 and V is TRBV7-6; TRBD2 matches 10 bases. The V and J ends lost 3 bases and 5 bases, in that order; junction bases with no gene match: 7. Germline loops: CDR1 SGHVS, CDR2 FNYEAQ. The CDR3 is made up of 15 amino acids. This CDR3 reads CASSFSLAGYDEQYF. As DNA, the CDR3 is TGTGCCAGCAGCTTTTCACTAGCGGGATACGACGAGCAGTACTTC.

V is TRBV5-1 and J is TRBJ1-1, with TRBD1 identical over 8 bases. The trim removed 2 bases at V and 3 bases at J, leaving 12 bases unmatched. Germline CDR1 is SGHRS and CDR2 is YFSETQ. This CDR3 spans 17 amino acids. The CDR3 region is CASSLEPGGKRDTEAFF. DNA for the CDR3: TGCGCCAGCAGCTTAGAGCCAGGGGGCAAGCGAGACACTGAAGCTTTCTTT.

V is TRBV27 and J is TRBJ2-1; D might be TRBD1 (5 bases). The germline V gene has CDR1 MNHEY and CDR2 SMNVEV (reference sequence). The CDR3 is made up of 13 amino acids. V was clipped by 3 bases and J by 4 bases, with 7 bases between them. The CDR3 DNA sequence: TGTGCCAGCAGTTTCGGACAATACAATGAGCAGTTCTTC. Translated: CASSFGQYNEQFF.

CDR3 DNA sequence: TGTGCCATTTCAAAGGAGGCAGAGACCCAGTACTTC. Amino acid sequence: CAISKEAETQYF. The chain carries TRBV6-5 and TRBJ2-5; the D gene is possibly TRBD2 (5 bases). Trimming stripped 10 bases from V and 4 bases from J, with 13 bases between. Germline V gene sequence: CDR1 MNHEY, CDR2 SVGAGI. The CDR3 length is 12 residues.

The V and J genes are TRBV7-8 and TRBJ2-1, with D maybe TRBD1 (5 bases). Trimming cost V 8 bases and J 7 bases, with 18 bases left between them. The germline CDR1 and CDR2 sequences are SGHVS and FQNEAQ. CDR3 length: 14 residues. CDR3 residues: CASVGRVLWNEQFF. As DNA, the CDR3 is TGTGCCAGCGTGGGCAGGGTATTATGGAATGAGCAGTTCTTC. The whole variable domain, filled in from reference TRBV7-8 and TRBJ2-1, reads GAGVSQSPRYKVAKRGQDVALRCDPISGHVSLFWYQQALGQGPEFLTYFQNEAQLDKSGLPSDRFFAERPEGSVSTLKIQRTQQEDSAVYLCASVGRVLWNEQFFGPGTRLTVL.

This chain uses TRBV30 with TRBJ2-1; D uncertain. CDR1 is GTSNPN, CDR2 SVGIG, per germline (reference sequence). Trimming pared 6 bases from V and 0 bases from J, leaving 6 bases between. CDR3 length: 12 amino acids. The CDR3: CACTSSYNEQFF. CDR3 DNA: TGTGCCTGTACGAGCTCCTACAATGAGCAGTTCTTC.

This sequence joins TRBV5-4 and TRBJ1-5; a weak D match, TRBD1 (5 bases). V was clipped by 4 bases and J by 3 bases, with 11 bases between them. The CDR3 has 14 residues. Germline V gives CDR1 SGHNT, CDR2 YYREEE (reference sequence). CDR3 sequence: CASSPGTNNQPQHF. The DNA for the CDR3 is TGTGCCAGCAGCCCCGGGACTAACAATCAGCCCCAGCATTTT.

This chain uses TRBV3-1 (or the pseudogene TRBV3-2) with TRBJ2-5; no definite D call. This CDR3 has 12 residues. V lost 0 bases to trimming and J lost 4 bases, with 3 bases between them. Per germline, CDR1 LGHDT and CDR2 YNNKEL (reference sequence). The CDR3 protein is CASSQDGETQYF. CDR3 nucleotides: TGTGCCAGCAGCCAAGACGGAGAGACCCAGTACTTC.

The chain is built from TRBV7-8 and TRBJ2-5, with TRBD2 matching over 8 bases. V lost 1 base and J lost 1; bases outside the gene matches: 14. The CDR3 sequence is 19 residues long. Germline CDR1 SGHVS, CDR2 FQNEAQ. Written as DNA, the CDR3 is TGTGCCAGCAGCTTAGGAGCTGTAGCGGGGAGTTCGACCCAAGAGACCCAGTACTTC. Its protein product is CASSLGAVAGSSTQETQYF.

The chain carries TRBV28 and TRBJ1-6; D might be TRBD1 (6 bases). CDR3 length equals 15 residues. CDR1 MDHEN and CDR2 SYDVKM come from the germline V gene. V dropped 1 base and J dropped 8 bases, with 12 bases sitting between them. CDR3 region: CASSLYLGAYSPLHF. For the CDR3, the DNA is TGTGCCAGCAGTTTATATCTGGGGGCCTATTCACCCCTCCACTTT.

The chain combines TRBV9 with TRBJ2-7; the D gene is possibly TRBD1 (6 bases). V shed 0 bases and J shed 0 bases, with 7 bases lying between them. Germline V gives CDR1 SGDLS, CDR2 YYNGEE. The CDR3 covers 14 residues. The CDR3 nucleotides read TGTGCCAGCAGCGTAGAGGACAGCTCCTACGAGCAGTACTTC. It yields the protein CASSVEDSSYEQYF.

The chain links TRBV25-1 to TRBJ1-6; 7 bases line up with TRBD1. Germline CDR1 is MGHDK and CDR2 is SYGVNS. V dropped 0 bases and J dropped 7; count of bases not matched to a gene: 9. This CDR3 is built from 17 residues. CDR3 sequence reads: CASSEYGWGQLNSPLHF. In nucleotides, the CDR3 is TGTGCCAGCAGTGAATATGGGTGGGGACAGTTGAATTCACCCCTCCACTTT.